The 20 T cell receptor beta chains reported below all come from one sample, sequenced in a study of spatial heterogeneity in lung cancer. Study-wide findings and caveats: For expanded intratumoral alpha and beta TCRs, counts tracked tumor mutation counts.

Their target antigens are unknown. From the 5' RACE reads, TCRdb called clonotypes with MiXCR, one entry per CDR3 protein. The sample contains about 1,400 distinct CDR3 sequences, 9.8% of which appear only once. The time point here: sample taken at primary tumor resection. The sequenced sample was lung tumor tissue, obtained at surgery. The source of these receptors is a female donor with early-stage non-small cell lung cancer.

This clonotype is labeled medium-sized. The size of this beta chain means little, since it is a stray read in a library made for alpha chains. The chain carries TRBV28 and TRBJ1-5; unclear D gene. V lost 6 bases, J lost 5 bases, and 20 bases lay in between. CDR3 length: 16 amino acids. CDR1 is MDHEN, CDR2 SYDVKM, per germline. The CDR3 sequence: CASSPLGTAGDQPQHF. The CDR3, as DNA: TGTGCCAGCAGCCCTTTGGGAACAGCCGGGGATCAGCCCCAGCATTTT.

This clonotype is deemed medium-sized (0.01 to 0.1%). This beta chain is an unintended read in a library built for alpha chains; its size means little. The CDR3 sequence is CASSEAGGSNQPQHF. CDR3 bases: TGTGCCAGCAGTGAAGCGGGAGGTAGCAATCAGCCCCAGCATTTT. The chain has TRBV6-1 and TRBJ1-5; D is unclear. V lost 0 bases to trimming and J lost 0 bases, with 6 bases between them. The V gene's germline CDR1 is MNHNS and CDR2 SASEGT. The CDR3 is made up of 15 amino acids.

By sample share, this clonotype is medium-sized. Germline is not matched at one junction end, which may reflect a read error. The library was prepared for alpha chains; this beta chain is a stray read, so its frequency means little. The genes are TRBV7-9 and TRBJ1-2; the match to TRBD1 covers 7 bases. The length of the CDR3 is 14 residues. The germline CDR1 and CDR2 sequences are SEHNR and FQNEAQ (reference sequence). The CDR3 reads CASSFPRGTEPLIF. CDR3 DNA: TGTGCCAGCAGCTTCCCCCGAGGGACAGAGCCCCTTATCTTC.

This clonotype counts as medium-sized. Little can be read into the size of this beta chain, an off-target read in a library designed for alpha chains. The chain couples TRBV20-1 to TRBJ1-6, with D possibly TRBD1 on 5 matching bases. This CDR3 comprises 14 residues. V was pared by 6 bases and J by 10 bases, with 19 bases between. Per germline, CDR1 DFQATT and CDR2 SNEGSKA (reference sequence). The CDR3: CSARPGGVWSPLHF. CDR3 DNA: TGCAGTGCCCGCCCGGGGGGGGTCTGGTCACCCCTCCACTTT.

This clonotype counts as medium-sized. The library was built for alpha chains, so this beta chain is an off-target read and its size means little. The chain uses TRBV15 and TRBJ2-3, with TRBD1 identical over 7 bases. Looked up from germline, CDR1 is LNHNV and CDR2 is YYDKDF (reference sequence). J gave up 0 bases and V 3 bases, and 0 bases lay outside the gene matches. The CDR3 is 14 amino acids. The CDR3 loop reads CATSRTGSTDTQYF. The CDR3 DNA is TGTGCCACCAGCAGGACAGGGAGCACAGATACGCAGTATTTT. The whole variable domain, remainder taken from reference TRBV15 and TRBJ2-3, is DAMVIQNPRYQVTQFGKPVTLSCSQTLNHNVMYWYQQKSSQAPKLLFHYYDKDFNNEADTPDNFQSRRPNTSFCFLDIRSPGLGDTAMYLCATSRTGSTDTQYFGPGTRLTVL.

The table lists this clonotype with a few counts. This beta chain appears as a stray read in a library generated for alpha chains; its size is not informative. The chain joins TRBV29-1 to TRBJ2-4, with 9 bases fitting TRBD2. Germline values: CDR1 SQVTM, CDR2 ANQGSEA. V was pared by 3 bases and J by 13 bases, with 7 bases of the junction left unmatched. The CDR3 length is 12 residues. The CDR3 is CSVELASGIQYF. The CDR3 nucleotides are TGCAGCGTTGAGTTGGCTAGCGGGATACAGTACTTC.

This clonotype is deemed medium-sized. This beta chain is a stray sequence in a library constructed for alpha chains; its clone size is not meaningful. V and J are TRBV7-9 and TRBJ1-2, with D possibly being TRBD1 (5 bases). The CDR3 spans 16 residues. V was shortened by 1 base and J by 1 base, with 13 bases between the two germline ends. CDR1 and CDR2 (germline): SEHNR, FQNEAQ (reference sequence). CDR3 nucleotides: TGTGCCAGCAGCTTAGGAGGGGCGAACTTTAACTATGGCTACACCTTC. Protein: CASSLGGANFNYGYTF.

By share, this clonotype ranks as medium-sized. This beta chain came through as a stray read in a library set up for alpha chains, and its size says little. This chain uses TRBV20-1 with TRBJ2-7; perhaps TRBD2 as D (5 bases). This CDR3 contains 12 residues. Germline assignment: CDR1 DFQATT and CDR2 SNEGSKA (reference sequence). The ends were cut back, 0 bases at V and 7 bases at J, with 10 bases in the middle. The CDR3 sequence: CSAREDSREQYF. Here the CDR3 DNA reads TGCAGTGCTAGAGAGGACTCACGGGAGCAGTACTTC.

In this sample, this clonotype turned up many times. Since the library was made to target alpha chains, this beta chain is a stray read and its abundance is not meaningful. The V call is TRBV7-9, the J call TRBJ1-4; the D gene is possibly TRBD1 (5 bases). The germline CDR1 and CDR2 sequences are SEHNR and FQNEAQ (reference sequence). V lost 0 bases and J lost 2, with 13 bases in between. CDR3 length: 17 residues. CDR3 residues: CASSLAAGAGTNEKLFF. Written as DNA, the CDR3 is TGTGCCAGCAGCTTAGCCGCCGGGGCAGGGACTAATGAAAAACTGTTTTTT.

This clonotype came up many times. Being off target in a library aimed at alpha chains, this beta chain has a size of little meaning. The chain combines TRBV20-1 with TRBJ1-1; 11 bases line up with TRBD1. The CDR3 has 16 residues. The germline V gene has CDR1 DFQATT and CDR2 SNEGSKA (reference sequence). Unmatched junction bases numbered 13, after V lost 6 bases and J lost 4 bases. The CDR3 DNA is TGCAGTGCCACCGGGACAGGGGGTGCTGGGGGCACTGAAGCTTTCTTT. Encoded protein: CSATGTGGAGGTEAFF.

This clonotype is labeled large (0.1 to 1%). This beta chain is a stray read from a library made for alpha chains; its abundance is not meaningful. J is TRBJ2-5 and V is TRBV7-6; 8 bases map to TRBD2. The CDR3 length is 14 residues. CDR1 is SGHVS and CDR2 is FNYEAQ in the germline V gene. V shed 5 bases, J shed 4 bases, and the junction held 6 bases outside the gene matches. CDR3 nucleotide sequence: TGTGCCAGCAGCCTTAGCGGGGCTCGAGAGACCCAGTACTTC. It specifies CASSLSGARETQYF.

Worth noting for this clonotype: This beta chain is an off-target read within a library intended for alpha chains, so its frequency means little. The chain links TRBV5-4 to TRBJ2-2; 8 bases agree with TRBD2. Trimming at V came to 4 bases and at J to 0 bases, leaving 5 bases not matched to a gene. The CDR3 sequence is 16 residues long. Germline V gene lookup returns CDR1 SGHNT and CDR2 YYREEE (reference sequence). Written as DNA, the CDR3 is TGTGCCAGCAGCAGGCTAGCGGGCGCGAACACCGGGGAGCTGTTTTTT. This gives the protein CASSRLAGANTGELFF.

This clonotype was seen many times. The size of this beta chain means little, since it is a stray read in a library made for alpha chains. The chain combines TRBV7-9 with TRBJ2-7; the D is unclear. The germline V gene encodes CDR1 SEHNR and CDR2 FQNEAQ (reference sequence). This CDR3 is built from 13 residues. Trimming removed 4 bases from V and 1 base from J, with 8 bases in between. CDR3 bases: TGTGCCAGCAGCTCCGCCTCTTCCTACGAGCAGTACTTC. Protein: CASSSASSYEQYF.

This clonotype ranks as large (0.1 to 1%). This beta chain is a stray sequence in a library constructed for alpha chains; its clone size is not meaningful. The chain links TRBV27 to TRBJ2-7; D remains unclear. V dropped 3 bases and J dropped 1 base, with 10 bases sitting between them. The V gene's germline CDR1 is MNHEY and CDR2 SMNVEV (reference sequence). CDR3 size: 14 residues. The DNA for the CDR3 is TGTGCCAGCAGTTTCTCCGAACAGTCCTACGAGCAGTACTTC. This sequence encodes CASSFSEQSYEQYF.

This clonotype is medium-sized in the sample. The size of this beta chain means little, since it is a stray read in a library made for alpha chains. The rearrangement links TRBV28 to TRBJ1-2; TRBD1 matches 7 bases. This CDR3 is built from 12 residues. The germline CDR1 and CDR2 sequences are MDHEN and SYDVKM. Losses at the gene ends were 1 base for V and 8 bases for J; bases not matched to a gene: 1. Here the CDR3 reads CASSLSGGGYTF. CDR3 DNA: TGTGCCAGCAGTTTATCAGGGGGAGGCTACACCTTC.

This clonotype was counted ten times or more. This beta chain appears as a stray read in a library generated for alpha chains; its size is not informative. This chain connects TRBV19 to TRBJ1-2, with 9 bases fitting TRBD1. V lost 8 bases and J lost 2; bases outside the gene matches: 3. Germline CDR1 and CDR2: LNHDA and SQIVND (reference sequence). This CDR3 has 13 residues. This CDR3 is CASVGTGNYGYTF. CDR3 bases: TGTGCCAGTGTCGGGACAGGGAACTATGGCTACACCTTC.

This clonotype was seen only once. Within a library made for alpha chains, this beta chain is off target, and its count is uninformative. The chain couples TRBV20-1 to TRBJ2-3; D is unresolved. This CDR3 is built from 12 residues. Germline V lookup: CDR1 DFQATT, CDR2 SNEGSKA (reference sequence). Trimming left V 3 bases short and J 0 bases short, with 4 bases between. CDR3 protein: CSASGSTDTQYF. CDR3 sequence (DNA): TGCAGTGCTAGCGGGAGCACAGATACGCAGTATTTT.

In this sample, this clonotype is medium-sized. This beta chain is a stray sequence in a library constructed for alpha chains; its clone size is not meaningful. The rearrangement uses TRBV7-3 and TRBJ2-2; no definite D call. This CDR3 has 14 amino acids. V shed 1 base and J shed 7 bases, with 10 bases lying between them. Germline-derived CDR1 and CDR2 are SGHTA and FQGTGA. DNA for the CDR3: TGTGCCAGCAGCTTAATGGGCGACGGCGGGGAGCTGTTTTTT. This encodes CASSLMGDGGELFF.

Notes on this clonotype: This beta chain is off target for a library built for alpha chains, so its abundance means little. The chain employs TRBV20-1 and TRBJ2-5; 7 positions agree with TRBD2. The CDR3 has 14 residues. Germline V lookup: CDR1 DFQATT, CDR2 SNEGSKA (reference sequence). V was clipped by 6 bases and J by 0 bases; unmatched bases: 7. CDR3 residues: CSAVGRGYQETQYF. CDR3 sequence (DNA): TGCAGTGCCGTGGGGCGGGGGTACCAAGAGACCCAGTACTTC.

This clonotype is medium-sized within its sample. This beta chain turned up in a library designed for alpha chains; as an off-target read, its abundance says little. V usage is TRBV7-2 and J usage is TRBJ2-5, with D unclear. CDR3 length: 14 amino acids. Germline lookup yields CDR1 SGHTA and CDR2 FQGNSA. V was shortened by 0 bases and J by 5 bases, with 10 bases between the two germline ends. CDR3 sequence reads: CASSLAPTMETQYF. The DNA of the CDR3 is TGTGCCAGCAGCTTAGCCCCCACTATGGAGACCCAGTACTTC.